This T cell receptor beta chain emerged from a study of patients and donors after allogeneic stem cell transplantation. MiXCR was run by TCRdb on the RT-PCR reads, yielding one entry per CDR3 protein. The sample has more than 850,000 distinct CDR3 sequences, around 17% seen once. In this sample, this clonotype turned up a few times. The sequence derives from a human donor who was either an allogeneic HSCT recipient or a stem cell or donor lymphocyte infusion donor (not recorded which). It is not recorded whose cells these are; they may come from a transplant donor. What was sequenced was blood, either unsorted or a sorted T cell fraction (not recorded which).

CDR3 in amino acids: CASRNELTGGGNSPLHF. The CDR3 nucleotides read TGCGCCAGCAGAAACGAACTTACAGGAGGTGGTAATTCACCCCTCCACTTT. The J gene is TRBJ1-6, the V gene TRBV5-1; D is perhaps TRBD1 (5 bases). CDR3 length equals 17 residues. V gave up 5 bases and J gave up 6 bases, with 21 bases separating them. Germline lookup yields CDR1 SGHRS and CDR2 YFSETQ.